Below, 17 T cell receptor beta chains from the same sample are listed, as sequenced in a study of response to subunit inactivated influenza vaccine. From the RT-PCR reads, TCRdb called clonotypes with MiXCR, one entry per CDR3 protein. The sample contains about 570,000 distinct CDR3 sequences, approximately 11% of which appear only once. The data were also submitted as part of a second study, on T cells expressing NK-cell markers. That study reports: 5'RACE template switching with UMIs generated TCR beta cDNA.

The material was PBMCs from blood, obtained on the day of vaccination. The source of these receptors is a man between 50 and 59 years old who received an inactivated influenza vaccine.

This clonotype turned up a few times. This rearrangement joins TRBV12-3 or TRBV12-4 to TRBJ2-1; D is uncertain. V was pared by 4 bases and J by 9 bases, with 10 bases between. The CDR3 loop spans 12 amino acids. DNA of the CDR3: TGTGCCAGCAGTTCTTTGACCCGTGAGCAGTTCTTC. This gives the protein CASSSLTREQFF.

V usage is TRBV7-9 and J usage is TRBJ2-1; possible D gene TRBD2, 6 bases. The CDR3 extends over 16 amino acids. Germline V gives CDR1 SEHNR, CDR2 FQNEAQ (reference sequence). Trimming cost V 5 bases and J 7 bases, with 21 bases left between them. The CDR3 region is CASSQEHWGLQNEQFF. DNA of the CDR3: TGTGCCAGCAGCCAAGAACACTGGGGACTTCAAAATGAGCAGTTCTTC.

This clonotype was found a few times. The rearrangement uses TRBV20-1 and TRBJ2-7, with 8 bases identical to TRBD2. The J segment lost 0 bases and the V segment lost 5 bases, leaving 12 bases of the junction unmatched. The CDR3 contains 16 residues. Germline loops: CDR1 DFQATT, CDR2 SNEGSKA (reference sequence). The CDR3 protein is CSASRGGSGASYEQYF. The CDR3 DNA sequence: TGCAGTGCTTCCAGAGGAGGTAGCGGGGCCTCCTACGAGCAGTACTTC.

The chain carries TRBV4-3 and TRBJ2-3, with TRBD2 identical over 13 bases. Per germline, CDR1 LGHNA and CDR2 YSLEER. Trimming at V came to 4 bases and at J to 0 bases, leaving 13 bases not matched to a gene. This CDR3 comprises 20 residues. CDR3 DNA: TGCGCCAGCAGCCCCCGACTAGCGGGGGGACGGGCCTTTAGCACAGATACGCAGTATTTT. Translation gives CASSPRLAGGRAFSTDTQYF.

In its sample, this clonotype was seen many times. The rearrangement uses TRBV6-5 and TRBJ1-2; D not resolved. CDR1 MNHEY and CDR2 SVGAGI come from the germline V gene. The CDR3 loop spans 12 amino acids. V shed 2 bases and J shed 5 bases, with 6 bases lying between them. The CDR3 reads CASSYQDYGYTF. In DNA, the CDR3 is TGTGCCAGCAGTTACCAGGATTATGGCTACACCTTC.

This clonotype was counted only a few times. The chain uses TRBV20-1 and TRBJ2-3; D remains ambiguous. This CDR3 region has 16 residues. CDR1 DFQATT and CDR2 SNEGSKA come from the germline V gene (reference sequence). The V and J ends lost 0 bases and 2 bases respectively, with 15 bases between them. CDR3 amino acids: CSARDYRPLATDTQYF. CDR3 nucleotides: TGCAGTGCTAGAGATTACAGACCTCTCGCCACAGATACGCAGTATTTT.

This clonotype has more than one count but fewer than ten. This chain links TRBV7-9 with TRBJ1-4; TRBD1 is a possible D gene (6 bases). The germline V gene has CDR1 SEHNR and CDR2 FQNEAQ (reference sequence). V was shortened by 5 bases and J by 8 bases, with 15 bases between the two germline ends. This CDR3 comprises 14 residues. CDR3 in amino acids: CASSLTGTREKLFF. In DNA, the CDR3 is TGTGCCAGCAGCCTAACCGGGACAAGAGAAAAACTGTTTTTT. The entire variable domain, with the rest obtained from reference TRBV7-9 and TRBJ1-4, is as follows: DTGVSQNPRHKITKRGQNVTFRCDPISEHNRLYWYRQTLGQGPEFLTYFQNEAQLEKSRLLSDRFSAERPKGSFSTLEIQRTEQGDSAMYLCASSLTGTREKLFFGSGTQLSVL.

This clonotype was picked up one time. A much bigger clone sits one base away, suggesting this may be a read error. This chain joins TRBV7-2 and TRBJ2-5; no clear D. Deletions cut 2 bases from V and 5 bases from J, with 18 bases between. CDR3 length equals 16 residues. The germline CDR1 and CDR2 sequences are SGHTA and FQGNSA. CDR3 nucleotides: TGTGCCAGCAGCTTAATAGAAGAACATAAAAGGGAGACCCAGTACTTC. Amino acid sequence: CASSLIEEHKRETQYF.

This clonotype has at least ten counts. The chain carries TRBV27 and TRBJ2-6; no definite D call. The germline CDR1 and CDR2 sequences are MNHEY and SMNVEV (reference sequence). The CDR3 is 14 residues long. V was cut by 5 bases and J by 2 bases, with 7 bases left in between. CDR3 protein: CASSGVPGANVLTF. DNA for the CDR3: TGTGCCAGCAGTGGCGTTCCTGGGGCCAACGTCCTGACTTTC. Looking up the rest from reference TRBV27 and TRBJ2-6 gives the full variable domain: EAQVTQNPRYLITVTGKKLTVTCSQNMNHEYMSWYRQDPGLGLRQIYYSMNVEVTDKGDVPEGYKVSRKEKRNFPLILESPSPNQTSLYFCASSGVPGANVLTFGAGSRLTVL.

The CDR3: CASAQAPTNTGELFF. The CDR3 bases are TGTGCCAGCGCCCAAGCCCCGACGAACACCGGGGAGCTGTTTTTT. The chain is built from TRBV5-6 and TRBJ2-2; the D is unclear. The V end lost 7 bases, the J end lost 0 bases, and 13 bases lay between the germline ends. Looked up from germline, CDR1 is SGHDT and CDR2 is YYEEEE. CDR3 length: 15 residues.

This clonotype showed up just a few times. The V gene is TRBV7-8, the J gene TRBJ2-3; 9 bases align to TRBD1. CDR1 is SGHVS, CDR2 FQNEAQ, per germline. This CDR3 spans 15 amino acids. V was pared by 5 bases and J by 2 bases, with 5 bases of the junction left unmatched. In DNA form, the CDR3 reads TGTGCCAGCAGCACTAGACAGGGGGACACAGATACGCAGTATTTT. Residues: CASSTRQGDTDTQYF.

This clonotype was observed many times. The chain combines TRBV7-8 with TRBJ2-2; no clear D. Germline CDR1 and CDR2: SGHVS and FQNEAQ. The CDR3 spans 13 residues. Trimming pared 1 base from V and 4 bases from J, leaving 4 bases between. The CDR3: CASSLGITGELFF. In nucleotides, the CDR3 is TGTGCCAGCAGCTTAGGGATCACCGGGGAGCTGTTTTTT.

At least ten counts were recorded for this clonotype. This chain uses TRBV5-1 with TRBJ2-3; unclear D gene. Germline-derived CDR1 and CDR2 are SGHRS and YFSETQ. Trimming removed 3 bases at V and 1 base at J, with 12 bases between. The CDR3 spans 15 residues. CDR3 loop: CASSWGASRTDTQYF. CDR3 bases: TGCGCCAGCAGCTGGGGTGCCAGCCGCACAGATACGCAGTATTTT.

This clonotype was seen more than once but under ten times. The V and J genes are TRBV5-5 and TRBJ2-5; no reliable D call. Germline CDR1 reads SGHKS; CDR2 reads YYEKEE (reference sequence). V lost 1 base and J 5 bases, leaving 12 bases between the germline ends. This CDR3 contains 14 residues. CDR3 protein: CASSLMPLEETQYF. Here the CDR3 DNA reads TGTGCCAGCAGCTTGATGCCTCTTGAGGAGACCCAGTACTTC. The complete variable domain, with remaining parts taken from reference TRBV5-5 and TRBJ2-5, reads DAGVTQSPTHLIKTRGQQVTLRCSPISGHKSVSWYQQVLGQGPQFIFQYYEKEERGRGNFPDRFSARQFPNYSSELNVNALLLGDSALYLCASSLMPLEETQYFGPGTRLLVL.

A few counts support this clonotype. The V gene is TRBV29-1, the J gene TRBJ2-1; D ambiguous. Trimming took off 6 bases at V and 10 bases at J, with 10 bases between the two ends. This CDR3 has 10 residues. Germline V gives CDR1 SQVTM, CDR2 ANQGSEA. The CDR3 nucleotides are TGCAGCGTATTATTAAGGGAGCAGTTCTTC. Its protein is CSVLLREQFF.

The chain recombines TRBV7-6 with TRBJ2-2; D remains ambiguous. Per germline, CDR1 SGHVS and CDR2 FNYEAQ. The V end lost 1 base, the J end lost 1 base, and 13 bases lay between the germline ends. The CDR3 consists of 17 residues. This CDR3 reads CASSLGSGTENTGELFF. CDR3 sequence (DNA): TGTGCCAGCAGCTTAGGGTCGGGTACGGAGAACACCGGGGAGCTGTTTTTT.

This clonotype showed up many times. In DNA, the CDR3 is TGCGCCAGCAGCTTAACCGGGGGCCAAAATCAGCCCCAGCATTTT. Translation: CASSLTGGQNQPQHF. The chain carries TRBV5-1 and TRBJ1-5, with D perhaps matching TRBD1 (6 bases). The CDR3 runs 15 residues. Germline V gene data show CDR1 as SGHRS and CDR2 as YFSETQ. V was trimmed by 2 bases and J by 4 bases, leaving 13 bases between them.